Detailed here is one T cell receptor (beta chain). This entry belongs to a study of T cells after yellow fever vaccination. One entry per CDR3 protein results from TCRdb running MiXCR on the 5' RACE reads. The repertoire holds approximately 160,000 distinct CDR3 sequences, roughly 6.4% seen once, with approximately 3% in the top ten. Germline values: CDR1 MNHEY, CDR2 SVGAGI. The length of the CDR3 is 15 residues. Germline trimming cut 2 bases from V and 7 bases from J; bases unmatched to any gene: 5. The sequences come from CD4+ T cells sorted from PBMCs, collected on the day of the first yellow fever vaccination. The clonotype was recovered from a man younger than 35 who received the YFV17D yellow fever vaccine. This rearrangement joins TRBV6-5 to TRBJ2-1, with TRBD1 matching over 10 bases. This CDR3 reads CASSYNRDRGNEQFF. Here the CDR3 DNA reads TGTGCCAGCAGTTACAACCGGGACAGGGGAAATGAGCAGTTCTTC.